These 17 T cell receptor beta chains share one sample of origin, sequenced in a study of regulatory T cells in long-lasting Graves disease. Researchers made TCR beta libraries by using iRepertoire HTBI primers and running Arm-PCR on CDR3 regions. A single record per CDR3 protein comes from TCRdb applying MiXCR to the multiplex PCR reads. The sample includes approximately 210,000 distinct CDR3 sequences, approximately 20% of them seen just once. Regarding time point: newly diagnosed GD, antithyroid drugs for less than 3 months. Scientists built the TCR library using RNA that was extracted from PBMCs. Sequencing used peripheral blood mononuclear cells (PBMCs), obtained at new diagnosis, from a patient treated with antithyroid drugs. These receptors came from a female donor with Graves disease.

A remark on this clonotype: This probably arose from a read error, given a far larger clone one base away. The chain recombines TRBV3-1 with TRBJ2-7; no firm D call. The germline CDR1 and CDR2 sequences are LGHDT and YNNKEL (reference sequence). The CDR3 covers 15 residues. The CDR3 region is CVSSFRWTGSYEQYF. As DNA, the CDR3 is TGTGTCAGCAGCTTTAGGTGGACGGGCTCCTACGAGCAGTACTTC.

This clonotype was found a few times. V and J are TRBV7-3 and TRBJ2-5, with 10 bases matching TRBD2. This CDR3 has 14 amino acids. Germline lookup yields CDR1 SGHTA and CDR2 FQGTGA. J lost 6 bases, V lost 5 bases, and 6 bases had no gene match. The CDR3, as DNA: TGTGCCAGCAGCCCTAGCGGGAGATCTCAGACCCAGTACTTC. Protein sequence: CASSPSGRSQTQYF.

This chain uses TRBV2 with TRBJ2-5, with TRBD1 matching over 9 bases. In germline, CDR1 is SNHLY, CDR2 FYNNEI. Trimming at V came to 5 bases and at J to 4 bases, leaving 8 bases not matched to a gene. This CDR3 contains 15 residues. CDR3 coding DNA: TGTGCCAGCAGTCCCGGGACAGGGTCAGGAGAGACCCAGTACTTC. It translates to CASSPGTGSGETQYF. Based on the CDR3 plus reference TRBV2 and TRBJ2-5, the full variable domain is EPEVTQTPSHQVTQMGQEVILRCVPISNHLYFYWYRQILGQKVEFLVSFYNNEISEKSEIFDDQFSVERPDGSNFTLKIRSTKLEDSAMYFCASSPGTGSGETQYFGPGTRLLVL.

This clonotype has more than one count but fewer than ten. The rearrangement uses TRBV7-9 and TRBJ2-3; TRBD2 matches at 8 bases. The CDR3 has 17 amino acids. The V segment lost 6 bases and the J segment 5 bases; nucleotides outside the gene matches: 16. Germline V gene sequence: CDR1 SEHNR, CDR2 FQNEAQ (reference sequence). As DNA, the CDR3 is TGTGCCAGCAGGCGATCGGGTGCGGGAGGTCCAGAAGATACGCAGTATTTT. It translates to CASRRSGAGGPEDTQYF.

This clonotype appeared a few times. The chain uses TRBV7-3 and TRBJ2-1, with 7 positions matching TRBD2. The CDR3 has 16 amino acids. V lost 2 bases, J lost 0 bases, and 4 bases stayed unmatched. CDR1 is SGHTA and CDR2 is FQGTGA in the germline V gene. The CDR3 here is CASSLGRASSYNEQFF. The CDR3 DNA reads as TGTGCCAGCAGCTTAGGGAGGGCGAGCTCCTACAATGAGCAGTTCTTC.

This clonotype came up many times. This chain joins TRBV20-1 and TRBJ2-7, with TRBD2 identical over 9 bases. From germline, CDR1 is DFQATT and CDR2 SNEGSKA (reference sequence). The ends lost 0 bases at V and 2 bases at J; junction bases unmatched: 8. This CDR3 has 16 residues. CDR3 sequence: CSARDLAGIATYEQYF. In nucleotides, the CDR3 is TGCAGTGCTAGAGATCTAGCGGGGATCGCAACCTACGAGCAGTACTTC.

V usage is TRBV27 and J usage is TRBJ1-1; D gene uncertain. Trimming removed 6 bases at V and 2 bases at J, with 13 bases between. Germline V gene lookup returns CDR1 MNHEY and CDR2 SMNVEV (reference sequence). This CDR3 contains 14 residues. The chain's CDR3 is CASSLTRHNTEAFF. The CDR3 coding sequence is TGTGCCAGCAGCCTCACTCGACATAACACTGAAGCTTTCTTT.

This clonotype is a singleton in its sample. The chain has TRBV3-1 and TRBJ2-5, with D uncertain. The V gene's germline CDR1 is LGHDT and CDR2 YNNKEL (reference sequence). V was clipped by 4 bases and J by 9 bases, with 18 bases between them. This CDR3 spans 14 amino acids. In DNA form, the CDR3 reads TGTGCCAGCAGCCCCCCCGGAGAGCCATTGTCCCAGTACTTC. Translation: CASSPPGEPLSQYF.

This clonotype was found many times. V is TRBV20-1 and J is TRBJ1-5; D uncertain. The germline V gene has CDR1 DFQATT and CDR2 SNEGSKA (reference sequence). V was clipped by 3 bases and J by 1 base, with 4 bases between them. The CDR3 length is 12 residues. This CDR3 is CSARGSNQPQHF. The DNA for the CDR3 is TGCAGTGCTAGGGGGAGCAATCAGCCCCAGCATTTT.

A note on this clonotype: This sequence is one base from a far larger clone and is likely a read error. This sequence joins TRBV7-2 and TRBJ1-1; no clear D. Trimming left V 10 bases short and J 4 bases short, with 19 bases between. Germline lookup yields CDR1 SGHTA and CDR2 FQGNSA. The CDR3 has 14 amino acids. CDR3 in amino acids: CANSKFEGATEAFF. DNA of the CDR3: TGTGCCAACAGTAAATTCGAGGGCGCCACTGAAGCTTTCTTT.

This clonotype was seen ten or more times. The chain has TRBV2 and TRBJ2-5; 11 bases match TRBD1. In germline, CDR1 is SNHLY, CDR2 FYNNEI. This CDR3 is 15 amino acids long. The V gene end was trimmed by 7 bases and the J gene end by 4 bases; junction bases not matched to a gene: 8. CDR3 amino acids: CASNTAGTGGETQYF. CDR3 in DNA: TGTGCCAGCAATACTGCCGGGACAGGGGGAGAGACCCAGTACTTC.

This clonotype was counted ten times or more. V and J are TRBV28 and TRBJ2-7, with D perhaps matching TRBD1 or TRBD2 (5 bases each). The V gene's germline CDR1 is MDHEN and CDR2 SYDVKM. The CDR3 loop spans 14 amino acids. The V end lost 3 bases, the J end lost 7 bases, and 16 bases lay between the germline ends. The CDR3, as DNA: TGTGCCAGCAGTTTCCCGGGGCCTCCCTGGGAGCAGTACTTC. It yields the protein CASSFPGPPWEQYF.

This clonotype was seen ten or more times. This rearrangement joins TRBV29-1 to TRBJ2-1; D is possibly TRBD1 or TRBD2 (6 bases each). Germline V lookup: CDR1 SQVTM, CDR2 ANQGSEA. Between the trimmed V and J ends, which lost 3 bases and 6 bases, there was a span of 24 bases. The CDR3 totals 17 residues. CDR3 DNA: TGCAGCGTTGACTTGGGGGCGGCGGGAAGCCCGGCCAATGAGCAGTTCTTC. It yields the protein CSVDLGAAGSPANEQFF.

This clonotype showed up many times. The V gene is TRBV29-1, the J gene TRBJ2-1; 9 nucleotides match TRBD2. CDR1 and CDR2 from the germline V gene are SQVTM and ANQGSEA. The CDR3 is 16 residues long. V dropped 1 base and J dropped 6; count of bases not matched to a gene: 10. CDR3 coding DNA: TGCAGCGTTGAAGTCCCCCCAAGGACTAGCGCCAATGAGCAGTTCTTC. Its translation is CSVEVPPRTSANEQFF.

As to this clonotype: No conserved phenylalanine or tryptophan is present at the end of the CDR3, so a read error is the likely explanation. The rearrangement links TRBV7-2 to TRBJ1-1; maybe TRBD1 (5 bases). CDR3 size: 15 residues. The V gene's germline CDR1 is SGHTA and CDR2 FQGNSA. V lost 0 bases and J lost 1, with 9 bases in between. CDR3 nucleotides: TGTGCCAGCAGCTTAGCGCCACAGGCGAACACTGAAGCTTTCTCT. Translating gives CASSLAPQANTEAFS.

This clonotype was detected many times. V gene TRBV12-3 or TRBV12-4 combines with J gene TRBJ2-5; TRBD2 matches 8 bases. This CDR3 has 16 residues. V gave up 5 bases and J gave up 5 bases; unmatched junction bases: 13. CDR3: CASSPTSGIGGETQYF. The CDR3 DNA sequence: TGTGCCAGCAGTCCTACTAGCGGAATAGGAGGGGAGACCCAGTACTTC.

This clonotype was counted many times. The chain is built from TRBV7-2 and TRBJ2-3; a weak D match, TRBD1 (5 bases). Germline V gene data show CDR1 as SGHTA and CDR2 as FQGNSA. V was trimmed by 3 bases and J by 0 bases, leaving 7 bases between them. The CDR3 has 14 residues. CDR3 bases: TGTGCCAGCAGCTTGGGGCGAAGCACAGATACGCAGTATTTT. Translating it yields CASSLGRSTDTQYF.